The T cell receptor beta chain described here comes from a study of blood T cell repertoires in COVID-19. Overall study context: Some COVID-19 samples were acute and others convalescent; all came from the United States, Italy and Spain.

TCRdb keeps only in-frame clones here, not all; method: immunoSEQ multiplex PCR. The table records approximately 200,000 clones, about 80% of them present only once. The study recruited people aged roughly 18 to 100 years across approximately 24 US areas. Cohort assignment relied on participant-reported clinical history. In germline, CDR1 is SGHAT, CDR2 FQNNGV. The CDR3 spans 12 residues. The V and J ends lost 8 bases and 3 bases respectively, with 10 bases between them. The sequencing sample was made of PBMCs or T cells enriched from blood (not recorded which). V gene TRBV11-2 combines with J gene TRBJ1-1; D gene uncertain. The TCR was taken from a man aged 35-49 years who had recovered from COVID-19. The CDR3 DNA follows: TGTGCCAGCGGCTCCCTCCACACTGAAGCTTTCTTT. It codes for CASGSLHTEAFF.